The T cell receptor (beta chain) described here comes from a study of blood T cell repertoires in COVID-19 (dated by TCRdb to 2018 to 2021). Concerning the study at large: Samples covering the acute and convalescent phases of COVID-19 were provided by collaborators in the United States, Italy and Spain. Sample metadata almost always included a de-identified subject ID, COVID-19 status, age in years and sex. The repertoires were released in a freely available public database meant as a resource for research on the immune response to SARS-CoV-2. Where available, HLA class I and class II types were obtained from metadata supplied by the sample provider rather than from assay-based typing. The samples were drawn from the first 160 participants of the ongoing ImmuneRACE study and from some 1,300 subjects provided by 6 global collaborators. Subjects who had been exposed to COVID-19, were actively infected with it, or had recovered from it provided the deeply sampled blood TCRbeta repertoires that made up the dataset. The material from the prospective study consisted of cDNA or gDNA derived from T cells, B-cell-depleted T cells, or PBMCs.

In the germline V gene, CDR1 corresponds to SNHLY and CDR2 to FYNNEI. V is pruned by 7 bases and J by 4 bases, leaving 7 bases of the junction without a gene match. From its cysteine to its phenylalanine, the CDR3 spans 15 amino acids. Only the CDR3 DNA stays, 45 bases, in frame from base 1. Here is what the overall study found, with its caveats: The quantity of clinical and demographic metadata differed by source and by participant and was supplied without curation.

The collaborating institutions used their own protocols to collect whole blood in K2EDTA tubes. For TCRbeta analysis, collaborators shipped samples as frozen whole blood, isolated PBMCs, or DNA extracted from either of those sample types. TCRbeta CDR3 regions were amplified from genomic DNA by means of the immunoSEQ Assay, a bias-controlled multiplex PCR. Processing in the source paper ran as follows. The number of nucleated cells in each sample was estimated from the amplification of reference gene primers within the assay. To quantify the absolute abundance of each unique TCRbeta CDR3 rearrangement, sequence reads were collapsed and filtered. For each sample, productive Simpson clonality was calculated as the square root of Simpson's diversity index over productive rearrangements. TCRdb mirrors the immuneACCESS table, restricted to in-frame sequences. Some clones are absent from its copies; in checked studies, under half trace to an unresolved V gene, and the reason for the others is unknown. Clone size and V and J calls were adopted from that table, with D and trimming inferred from the DNA. The sample table shows 100,000 or so clones, and 88% are seen once. Roughly 6.5% of the sample is taken by the ten largest.

Remarks on this clone: The target of this receptor is not known. Base qualities are not recorded, but no much larger clone differs from it by a single base.

Specimen: peripheral blood. The sequence joins TRBV2 to TRBJ2-2, and 9 junctional nucleotides match TRBD1. The clonotype was recovered from a woman between 55 and 75 years old with acute or convalescent COVID-19. For the CDR3, the sequence is CASTNRDRVTGELFF. At the DNA level, the sequence is TGTGCCAGCACCAACCGGGACAGGGTCACCGGGGAGCTGTTTTTT.